This T cell receptor beta chain appears in the sequencing data of a study of technical replicates of blood from a few donors. Produced via immunoSEQ multiplex PCR; TCRdb's table is partial and in-frame only. This sample has roughly 72,000 clones, with roughly 96% found just once. Germline V gives CDR1 GTSNPN, CDR2 SVGIG (reference sequence). The CDR3 sequence is 16 residues long. V was clipped by 2 bases and J by 2 bases; unmatched bases: 10. This sequence was found in a human donor in good health. Sequenced sample: T cells isolated from PBMCs. This chain joins TRBV30 and TRBJ2-7, with TRBD2 matching over 9 bases. The CDR3 reads CAWSPGLAHGPYEQYF. The CDR3 DNA reads as TGTGCCTGGAGTCCGGGACTAGCACATGGCCCCTACGAGCAGTACTTC. Drawing the rest from reference TRBV30 and TRBJ2-7, the complete variable domain is SQTIHQWPATLVQPVGSPLSLECTVEGTSNPNLYWYRQAAGRGLQLLFYSVGIGQISSEVPQNLSASRPQDRQFILSSKKLLLSDSGFYLCAWSPGLAHGPYEQYFGPGTRLTVT.